These T cell receptor beta chains were read from a single sample in a study of human T cells and chemical hapten exposure. Each CDR3 protein is one row after TCRdb ran MiXCR on the RACE reads. This sample has 95,000 or so distinct CDR3 sequences, with more than 9.5% found just once. Material: whole blood, obtained in connection with sensitization to the hapten diphenylcyclopropenone (DPC). The receptors here all came from a woman in her thirties or forties with alopecia areata. Some clones in this sample may be carry-over from other donors' samples. Each CDR3 is given with its conserved first and last residue. A D gene is named only where the DNA matches it firmly. The size entry is marked missing in some rows and otherwise reads once, few, many or a size class.

>TRBD1|TRBV18|few|TRBJ1-5
CASSPPGTGRNQPQHF
TGTGCCAGCTCACCACCCGGGACAGGGCGCAATCAGCCCCAGCATTTT
>NA|TRBV6-5|NA|TRBJ2-3
CASSLGRNSGTDTQYF
TGTGCCAGCAGTTTAGGACGTAACTCCGGCACAGATACGCAGTATTTT
>NA|TRBV9|many|TRBJ2-3
CASSVGGTDTQYF
TGTGCCAGCAGCGTAGGGGGGACAGATACGCAGTATTTT
>NA|TRBV5-4|few|TRBJ2-3
CASSLSGGRGDTQYF
TGTGCCAGCAGCTTGAGTGGGGGCCGGGGAGATACGCAGTATTTT
>NA|TRBV5-1|many|TRBJ2-7
CASSLDLSYEQYF
TGCGCCAGCAGCTTGGATTTGTCCTACGAGCAGTACTTC
>NA|TRBV27|many|TRBJ1-6
CASSWSGISNSPLHF
TGTGCCAGCAGTTGGTCAGGGATTAGTAATTCACCCCTCCACTTT
>NA|TRBV30|many|TRBJ1-5
CAWATAINQPQHF
TGTGCCTGGGCCACAGCGATCAATCAGCCCCAGCATTTT
>NA|TRBV28|many|TRBJ1-3
CASSFSGDGNTIYF
TGTGCCAGCAGTTTTTCAGGGGATGGAAACACCATATATTTT
>NA|TRBV4-1|few|TRBJ1-2
CASSQDTGSGYGYTF
TGCGCCAGCAGCCAGGATACAGGGAGCGGCTATGGCTACACCTTC
>NA|TRBV5-4|many|TRBJ2-7
CASSLQGVYEQYF
TGTGCCAGCAGCTTGCAGGGTGTCTACGAGCAGTACTTC
>TRBD1|TRBV5-5|many|TRBJ1-1
CASSSIQGAEEAFF
TGTGCCAGCAGCTCCATCCAGGGGGCAGAGGAAGCTTTCTTT
>NA|TRBV6-2/TRBV6-3|NA|TRBJ2-2
CASSYVMGRASANTGELFF
TGTGCCAGCAGTTACGTAATGGGCAGGGCCTCAGCGAACACCGGGGAGCTGTTTTTT
>NA|TRBV29-1|many|TRBJ1-1
CSVGLPRGAGTEAFF
TGCAGCGTGGGGCTCCCGCGGGGGGCCGGCACTGAAGCTTTCTTT
>NA|TRBV2|NA|TRBJ1-2
CASSERGSGTF
TGTGCCAGCAGTGAAAGGGGGAGCGGCACCTTC
>NA|TRBV20-1|NA|TRBJ2-7
CSAPRDGGNVQYF
TGCAGTGCTCCTAGGGATGGGGGCAACGTGCAGTACTTC
>NA|TRBV2|many|TRBJ2-1
CASSELVSGYNEQFF
TGTGCCAGCAGTGAACTAGTTTCGGGATACAATGAGCAGTTCTTC
>NA|TRBV6-6|NA|TRBJ1-6
CASTYLLRDKYNSPLHF
TGTGCCAGCACCTACCTCTTAAGGGACAAGTATAATTCACCCCTCCACTTT
>TRBD2|TRBV7-2|few|TRBJ2-7
CASSLGREVMREQYF
TGTGCCAGCAGCTTAGGGCGGGAGGTCATGAGGGAGCAGTACTTC
>NA|TRBV10-2|NA|TRBJ1-2
CASSESGQSYGYTF
TGCGCCAGCAGTGAGTCAGGACAGTCATATGGCTACACCTTC
>NA|TRBV10-3|many|TRBJ1-6
CAISESQAGSPLHF
TGTGCCATCAGTGAGTCACAGGCCGGTTCACCCCTCCACTTT
>NA|TRBV12-3/TRBV12-4|NA|TRBJ2-1
CASSLRSRGNEQFF
TGTGCCAGCAGTCTCAGATCGCGGGGTAATGAGCAGTTCTTC
>NA|TRBV20-1|NA|TRBJ1-4
CSARQLKSNEKLFF
TGCAGTGCTAGACAACTTAAAAGTAATGAAAAACTGTTTTTT
>NA|TRBV11-2|many|TRBJ2-3
CASSLEGRVATQYF
TGTGCCAGCAGCTTAGAGGGCAGGGTGGCTACGCAGTATTTT
>NA|TRBV9|many|TRBJ2-1
CASSVEGGINNEQFF
TGTGCCAGCAGCGTAGAGGGGGGAATAAACAATGAGCAGTTCTTC
>NA|TRBV12-3/TRBV12-4|many|TRBJ1-5
CASSFGAGHGNQPQHF
TGTGCCAGCAGTTTTGGCGCAGGGCATGGCAATCAGCCCCAGCATTTT
>NA|TRBV27|NA|TRBJ2-7
CASSSLVGGDEQYF
TGTGCCAGCAGTTCCCTCGTCGGGGGAGACGAGCAGTACTTC
>NA|TRBV5-5|few|TRBJ2-3
CASSPMISLRDTQYF
TGTGCCAGCAGCCCCATGATCTCACTAAGAGATACGCAGTATTTT
>NA|TRBV18|many|TRBJ1-6
CASSQLDSTPLHF
TGTGCCAGCTCTCAACTCGACAGTACACCCCTCCACTTT
>NA|TRBV4-2|many|TRBJ2-3
CASSQEIAETQYF
TGTGCCAGCAGCCAAGAAATCGCTGAGACGCAGTATTTT
>NA|TRBV4-2|NA|TRBJ2-7
CASSQEWALPPEQYF
TGTGCCAGCAGCCAAGAGTGGGCTTTACCCCCCGAGCAGTACTTC
>NA|TRBV20-1|few|TRBJ1-1
CSAIPRREAFF
TGCAGTGCTATACCACGGCGCGAAGCTTTCTTT
>NA|TRBV4-3|many|TRBJ1-1
CASSQVASLGEAFF
TGCGCCAGCAGCCAAGTAGCCAGCCTGGGAGAAGCTTTCTTT
>NA|TRBV4-1|many|TRBJ1-1
CASSHLGQNTEAFF
TGCGCCAGCAGCCATTTGGGACAGAACACTGAAGCTTTCTTT
>NA|TRBV14|few|TRBJ1-1
CASSGGLAEAFF
TGTGCCAGCAGCGGAGGACTTGCTGAAGCTTTCTTT
>NA|TRBV5-1|many|TRBJ2-1
CASIDSGNNEQFF
TGCGCCAGCATAGATTCAGGTAACAATGAGCAGTTCTTC
>TRBD2|TRBV6-2/TRBV6-3|many|TRBJ2-1
CASSLWAGGPGEQFF
TGTGCCAGCAGTTTATGGGCGGGAGGGCCCGGTGAGCAGTTCTTC
>NA|TRBV11-2|many|TRBJ1-1
CASSLGPGRNTEAFF
TGTGCCAGCAGCTTAGGGCCAGGACGGAACACTGAAGCTTTCTTT
>TRBD2|TRBV10-2|NA|TRBJ2-1
CASSEGLAGIFYNEQFF
TGCGCCAGCAGTGAGGGGTTAGCGGGGATCTTTTACAATGAGCAGTTCTTC
>TRBD1|TRBV14|many|TRBJ2-1
CASSLPRQGARNEQFF
TGTGCCAGCAGCCTTCCTCGACAGGGGGCGCGGAATGAGCAGTTCTTC
>NA|TRBV6-4|few|TRBJ1-2
CASSDTGGYGYTF
TGTGCCAGCAGTGACACGGGGGGCTATGGCTACACCTTC
>TRBD1|TRBV5-4|NA|TRBJ1-1
CASSLWDSRASEAFF
TGTGCCAGCAGCTTGTGGGACAGCCGAGCATCTGAAGCTTTCTTT
>NA|TRBV7-2|many|TRBJ2-4
CASSLGAVLGQNIQYF
TGTGCCAGCAGCTTAGGGGCAGTTTTGGGCCAAAACATTCAGTACTTC
>NA|TRBV29-1|NA|TRBJ2-7
CSVGPSSYEQYF
TGCAGCGTTGGGCCGTCTTCCTACGAGCAGTACTTC
>NA|TRBV5-1|many|TRBJ1-1
CASGVKSMNTEAFF
TGCGCCAGCGGCGTCAAGTCGATGAACACTGAAGCTTTCTTT
>NA|TRBV6-1|few|TRBJ1-2
CASAVQPNYGYTF
TGTGCCAGCGCCGTACAGCCGAACTATGGCTACACCTTC
>NA|TRBV28|NA|TRBJ2-1
CASSLTLALLYNEQFF
TGTGCCAGCAGTTTAACTCTAGCGCTCCTTTACAATGAGCAGTTCTTC
>TRBD1|TRBV30|many|TRBJ1-5
CAWRWGGQGVLHF
TGTGCCTGGAGGTGGGGAGGACAGGGTGTCCTCCATTTT
>TRBD2|TRBV6-5|few|TRBJ2-7
CASSYFAGGYEQYF
TGTGCCAGCAGTTACTTTGCGGGAGGGTACGAGCAGTACTTC
>TRBD1|TRBV4-3|few|TRBJ2-3
CASSQGGQGGADTQYF
TGCGCCAGCAGCCAAGGTGGACAGGGGGGCGCAGATACGCAGTATTTT
>NA|TRBV18|few|TRBJ1-5
CASSSAQSQPQHF
TGTGCCAGCTCATCAGCCCAGAGTCAGCCCCAGCATTTT